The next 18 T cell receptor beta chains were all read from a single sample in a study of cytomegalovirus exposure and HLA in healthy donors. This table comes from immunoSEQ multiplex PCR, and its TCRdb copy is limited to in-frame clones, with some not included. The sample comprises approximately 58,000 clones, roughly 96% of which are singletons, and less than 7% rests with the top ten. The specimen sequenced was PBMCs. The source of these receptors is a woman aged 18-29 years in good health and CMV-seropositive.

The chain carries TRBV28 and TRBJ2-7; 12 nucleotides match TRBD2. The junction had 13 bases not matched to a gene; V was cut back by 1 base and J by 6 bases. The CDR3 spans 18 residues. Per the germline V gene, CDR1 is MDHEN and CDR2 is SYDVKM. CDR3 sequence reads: CASSLSGLAGLTAGEQYF. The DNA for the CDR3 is TGTGCCAGCAGTTTATCGGGACTAGCGGGTCTCACGGCGGGCGAGCAGTACTTC.

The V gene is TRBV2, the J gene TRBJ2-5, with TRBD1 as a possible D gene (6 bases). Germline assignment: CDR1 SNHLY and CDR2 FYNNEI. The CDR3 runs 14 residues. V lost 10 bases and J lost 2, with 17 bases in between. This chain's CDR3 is CAIGSGQPQETQYF. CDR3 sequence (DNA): TGTGCCATCGGCTCGGGACAACCACAAGAGACCCAGTACTTC.

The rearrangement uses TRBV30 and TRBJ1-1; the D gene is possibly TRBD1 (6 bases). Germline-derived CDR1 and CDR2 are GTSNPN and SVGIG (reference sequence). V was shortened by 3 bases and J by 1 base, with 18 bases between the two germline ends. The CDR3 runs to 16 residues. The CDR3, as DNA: TGTGCCTGGAGCCTGCCCGACAGGCTCCAGAACACTGAAGCTTTCTTT. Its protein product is CAWSLPDRLQNTEAFF.

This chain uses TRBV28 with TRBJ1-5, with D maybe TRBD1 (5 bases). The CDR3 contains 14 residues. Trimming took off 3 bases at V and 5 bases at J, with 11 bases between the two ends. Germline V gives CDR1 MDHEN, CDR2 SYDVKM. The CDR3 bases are TGTGCCAGCAGTTTTAGGGGTGGATATCAGCCCCAGCATTTT. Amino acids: CASSFRGGYQPQHF.

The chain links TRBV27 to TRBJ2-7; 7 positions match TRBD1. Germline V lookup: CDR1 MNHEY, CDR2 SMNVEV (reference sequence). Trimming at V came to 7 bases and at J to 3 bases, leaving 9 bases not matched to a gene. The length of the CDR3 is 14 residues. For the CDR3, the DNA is TGTGCCAGCATTAGACTGACAGGGATCTACGAGCAGTACTTC. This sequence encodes CASIRLTGIYEQYF.

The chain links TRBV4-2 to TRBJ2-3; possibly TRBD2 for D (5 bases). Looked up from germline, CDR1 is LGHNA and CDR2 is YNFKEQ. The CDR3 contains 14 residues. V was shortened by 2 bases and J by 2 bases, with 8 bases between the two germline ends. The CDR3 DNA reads TGTGCCAGCAGCCAAAGACGGGACACAGATACGCAGTATTTT. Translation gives CASSQRRDTDTQYF.

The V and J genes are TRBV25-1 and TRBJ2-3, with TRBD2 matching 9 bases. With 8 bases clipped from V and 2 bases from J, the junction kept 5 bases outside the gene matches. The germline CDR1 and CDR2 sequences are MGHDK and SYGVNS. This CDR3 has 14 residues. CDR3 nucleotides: TGTGCCAGCGGGGCGGGGGGGAACACAGATACGCAGTATTTT. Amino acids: CASGAGGNTDTQYF.

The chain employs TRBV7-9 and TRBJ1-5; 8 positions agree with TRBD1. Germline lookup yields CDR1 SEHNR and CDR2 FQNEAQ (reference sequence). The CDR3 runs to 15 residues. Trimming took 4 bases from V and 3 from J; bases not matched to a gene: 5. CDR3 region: CASSSDRGANQPQHF. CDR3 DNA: TGTGCCAGCAGCTCCGACAGGGGAGCCAATCAGCCCCAGCATTTT.

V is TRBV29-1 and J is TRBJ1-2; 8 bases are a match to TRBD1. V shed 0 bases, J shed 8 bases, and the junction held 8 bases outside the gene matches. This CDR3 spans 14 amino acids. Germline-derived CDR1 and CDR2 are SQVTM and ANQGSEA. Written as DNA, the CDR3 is TGCAGCGTTGAAGAGGCGGACAGGGAGGGAGGCTACACCTTC. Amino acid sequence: CSVEEADREGGYTF.

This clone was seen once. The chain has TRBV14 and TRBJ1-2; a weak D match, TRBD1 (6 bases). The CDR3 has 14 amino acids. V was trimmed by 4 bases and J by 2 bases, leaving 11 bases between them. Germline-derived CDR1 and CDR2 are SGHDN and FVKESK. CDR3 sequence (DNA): TGTGCCAGCAGCCCTGGGGGCTGGAACTATGGCTACACCTTC. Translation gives CASSPGGWNYGYTF.

CDR3 loop: CAWSHGQGGGYTF. The CDR3, as DNA: TGTGCCTGGAGTCATGGACAGGGGGGAGGCTACACCTTC. The J gene is TRBJ1-2, the V gene TRBV30; 10 bases match TRBD1. Germline loops: CDR1 GTSNPN, CDR2 SVGIG (reference sequence). This CDR3 is built from 13 residues. The V and J ends lost 2 bases and 8 bases, in that order; junction bases with no gene match: 5.

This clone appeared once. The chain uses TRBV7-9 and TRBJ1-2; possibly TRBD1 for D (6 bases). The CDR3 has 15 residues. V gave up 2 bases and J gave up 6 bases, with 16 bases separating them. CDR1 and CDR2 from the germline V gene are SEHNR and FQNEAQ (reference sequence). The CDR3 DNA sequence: TGTGCCAGCAGCTTAAATTCCCAGGGGACGGATGGCTACACCTTC. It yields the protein CASSLNSQGTDGYTF.

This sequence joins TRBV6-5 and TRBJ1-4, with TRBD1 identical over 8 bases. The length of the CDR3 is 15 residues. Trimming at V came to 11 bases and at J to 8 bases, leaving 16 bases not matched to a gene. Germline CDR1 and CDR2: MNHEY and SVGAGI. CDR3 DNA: TGTGCCTCACGGCCCAGCGGGACAGGTGGCGAAAAACTGTTTTTT. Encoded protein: CASRPSGTGGEKLFF.

The CDR3 loop is CASSFDRVGNSPLHF. CDR3 bases: TGTGCCAGCAGTTTCGACAGGGTCGGTAATTCACCCCTCCACTTT. The chain is built from TRBV28 and TRBJ1-6; 7 nucleotides line up with TRBD1. V was clipped by 3 bases and J by 6 bases; unmatched bases: 5. Germline V gene lookup returns CDR1 MDHEN and CDR2 SYDVKM. This CDR3 comprises 15 residues.

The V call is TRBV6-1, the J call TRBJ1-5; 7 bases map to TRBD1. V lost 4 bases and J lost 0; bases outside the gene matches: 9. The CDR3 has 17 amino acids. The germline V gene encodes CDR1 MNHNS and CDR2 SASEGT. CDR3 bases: TGTGCCAGCAGTGGTGACAGGGCAGGGTATAGCAATCAGCCCCAGCATTTT. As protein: CASSGDRAGYSNQPQHF.

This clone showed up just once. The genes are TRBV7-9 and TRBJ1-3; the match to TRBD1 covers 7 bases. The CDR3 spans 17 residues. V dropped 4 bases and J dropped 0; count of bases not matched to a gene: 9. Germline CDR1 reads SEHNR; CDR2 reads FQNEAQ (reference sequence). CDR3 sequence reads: CASSSSDRSRSGNTIYF. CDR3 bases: TGTGCCAGCAGCTCCTCGGACAGGTCCCGCTCTGGAAACACCATATATTTT.

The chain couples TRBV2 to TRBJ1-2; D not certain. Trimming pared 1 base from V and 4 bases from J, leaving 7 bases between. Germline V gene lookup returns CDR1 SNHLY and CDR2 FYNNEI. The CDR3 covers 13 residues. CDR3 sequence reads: CASSEETGYGYTF. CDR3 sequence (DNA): TGTGCCAGCAGTGAAGAAACGGGCTATGGCTACACCTTC.

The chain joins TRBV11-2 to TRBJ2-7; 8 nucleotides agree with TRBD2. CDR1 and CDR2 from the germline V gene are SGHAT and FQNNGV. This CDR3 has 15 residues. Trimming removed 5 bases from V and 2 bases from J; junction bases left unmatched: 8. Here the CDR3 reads CASSITSGGPYEQYF. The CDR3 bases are TGTGCCAGCAGCATAACTAGCGGTGGGCCCTACGAGCAGTACTTC.